This is a list of T cell receptor beta chains from one sample in a study of blood T cell repertoires in COVID-19. Assay: immunoSEQ multiplex PCR; the TCRdb copy retains only in-frame clones and omits some. The sample includes 360,000 or so clones, about 90% of them seen just once. The specimen sequenced was PBMCs or T cells enriched from blood (not recorded which). Every receptor here comes from a woman aged 25-40 years who had been exposed to COVID-19. The CDR3 runs from the conserved cysteine through the conserved F or W. Each record gives: V gene, CDR3 length, D gene, clone size, J gene, CDR3 protein, CDR3 DNA. D genes are given only for firm matches. Only some rows state a clone size, as once, few, many or a class for expanded clones.

TRBV6-5	14	.	.	TRBJ1-3	CASSYGSGGNTIYF	TGTGCCAGCAGTTACGGGTCGGGTGGAAACACCATATATTTT
TRBV28	12	.	.	TRBJ2-7	CASSGQYYEQYF	TGTGCCAGCAGTGGACAATACTACGAGCAGTACTTC
TRBV5-1	14	TRBD1	.	TRBJ1-1	CASWTGGEGTEAFF	TGCGCCAGTTGGACAGGGGGCGAGGGCACTGAAGCTTTCTTT
TRBV7-9	13	.	.	TRBJ2-7	CASSRGHLDEQYF	TGTGCCAGCAGCCGTGGACATCTCGACGAGCAGTACTTC
TRBV9	16	TRBD2	.	TRBJ2-1	CASSAPLREGHNEQFF	TGTGCCAGCAGCGCGCCTTTGCGGGAGGGCCACAATGAGCAGTTCTTC
TRBV6-5	15	TRBD1	.	TRBJ2-1	CASSATGVPVNEQFF	TGTGCCAGCAGCGCGACAGGGGTTCCGGTCAATGAGCAGTTCTTC
TRBV5-1	15	TRBD2	.	TRBJ2-7	CASSQTTSGPYEQYF	TGCGCCAGCAGCCAGACGACTAGCGGACCCTACGAGCAGTACTTC
TRBV30	12	.	.	TRBJ2-7	CAWRTASYEQYF	TGTGCCTGGAGGACAGCCTCCTACGAGCAGTACTTC
TRBV30	14	TRBD1	.	TRBJ1-2	CAWSVTGWGYGYTF	TGTGCCTGGAGCGTGACAGGGTGGGGCTATGGCTACACCTTC
TRBV6-4	15	TRBD2	.	TRBJ2-3	CASSLAGGGGDTQYF	TGTGCCAGCAGTTTAGCGGGAGGCGGGGGAGATACGCAGTATTTT
TRBV11-2	16	TRBD2	.	TRBJ2-5	CASSRLGGSLEETQYF	TGTGCCAGCAGCCGTCTGGGAGGGTCACTGGAAGAGACCCAGTACTTC
TRBV29-1	14	.	.	TRBJ2-5	CSVEDKRSIETQYF	TGCAGCGTTGAAGACAAAAGGAGTATAGAGACCCAGTACTTC
TRBV19	15	.	.	TRBJ2-2	CASSMARQFAGELFF	TGTGCCAGTAGTATGGCTAGACAGTTCGCCGGGGAGCTGTTTTTT
TRBV18	15	.	.	TRBJ1-2	CASSPSSGFQGQNTF	TGTGCCAGCTCACCGTCCTCGGGCTTTCAGGGTCAGAACACCTTC
TRBV4-2	15	.	.	TRBJ1-2	CASSQESRGDYGYTF	TGTGCCAGCAGCCAAGAATCACGGGGGGACTATGGCTACACCTTC
TRBV6-1	20	TRBD1	.	TRBJ1-3	CASSAIGTGYAVGSGNTIYF	TGTGCCAGCAGTGCGATCGGGACAGGGTATGCCGTAGGCTCTGGAAACACCATATATTTT
TRBV18	13	.	.	TRBJ2-3	CASSPMNTDTQYF	TGTGCCAGCTCCCCTATGAACACAGATACGCAGTATTTT
TRBV28	15	.	.	TRBJ1-6	CASSSLGDYNSPLHF	TGTGCCAGCAGCTCCCTAGGAGATTATAATTCACCCCTCCACTTT
TRBV10-3	16	TRBD2	.	TRBJ2-3	CAISELGLAGDGSQYF	TGTGCCATCAGTGAGCTGGGACTAGCGGGAGACGGGTCGCAGTATTTT
TRBV28	13	.	once	TRBJ1-4	CASSSGVREKLFF	TGTGCCAGCAGTTCAGGGGTGCGGGAAAAACTGTTTTTT
TRBV6-5	15	TRBD1	.	TRBJ1-6	CASRLDRAYNSPLHF	TGTGCCAGCAGATTGGACAGGGCTTATAATTCACCCCTCCACTTT
TRBV19	18	.	.	TRBJ2-1	CASRPSRGWDSAYNEQFF	TGTGCCAGTAGGCCCAGCCGGGGATGGGATTCTGCCTACAATGAGCAGTTCTTC
TRBV2	13	TRBD1	few	TRBJ1-1	CASTVGGWAEAFF	TGTGCCAGCACAGTAGGGGGCTGGGCTGAAGCTTTCTTT